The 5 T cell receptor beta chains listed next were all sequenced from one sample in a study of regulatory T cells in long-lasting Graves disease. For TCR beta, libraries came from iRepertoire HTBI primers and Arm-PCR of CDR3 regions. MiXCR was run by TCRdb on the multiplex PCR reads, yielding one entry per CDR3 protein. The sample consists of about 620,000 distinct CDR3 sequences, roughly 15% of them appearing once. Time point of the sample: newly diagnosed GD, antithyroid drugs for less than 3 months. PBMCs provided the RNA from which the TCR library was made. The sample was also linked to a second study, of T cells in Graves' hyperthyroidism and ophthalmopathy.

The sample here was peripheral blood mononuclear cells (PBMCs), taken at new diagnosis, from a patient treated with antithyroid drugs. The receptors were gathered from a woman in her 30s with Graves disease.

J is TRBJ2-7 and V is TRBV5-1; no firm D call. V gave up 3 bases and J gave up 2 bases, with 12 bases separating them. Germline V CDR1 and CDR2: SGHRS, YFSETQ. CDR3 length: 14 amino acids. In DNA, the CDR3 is TGCGCCAGCAGCTCGGCCGGGCCCACCTACGAGCAGTACTTC. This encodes CASSSAGPTYEQYF.

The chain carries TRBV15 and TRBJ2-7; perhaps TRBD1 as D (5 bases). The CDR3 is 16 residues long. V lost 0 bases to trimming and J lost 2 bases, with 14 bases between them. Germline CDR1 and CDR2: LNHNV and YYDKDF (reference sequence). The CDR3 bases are TGTGCCACCAGCAGAGATAGGGGCCGCGGACCCTACGAGCAGTACTTC. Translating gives CATSRDRGRGPYEQYF.

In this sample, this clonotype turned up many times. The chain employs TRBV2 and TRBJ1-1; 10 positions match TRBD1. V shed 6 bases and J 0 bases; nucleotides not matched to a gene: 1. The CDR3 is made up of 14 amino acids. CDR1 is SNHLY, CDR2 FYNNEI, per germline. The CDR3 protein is CASRGQGMNTEAFF. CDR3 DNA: TGTGCCAGCAGGGGACAGGGGATGAACACTGAAGCTTTCTTT.

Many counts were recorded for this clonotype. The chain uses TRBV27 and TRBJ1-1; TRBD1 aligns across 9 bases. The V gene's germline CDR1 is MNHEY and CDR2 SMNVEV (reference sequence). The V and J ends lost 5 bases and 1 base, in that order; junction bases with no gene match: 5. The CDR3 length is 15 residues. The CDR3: CASSNPGQGNTEAFF. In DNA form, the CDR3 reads TGTGCCAGCAGTAACCCGGGACAGGGGAACACTGAAGCTTTCTTT.

The CDR3 region is CSARGVAGGRAKNIQYF. DNA for the CDR3: TGCAGTGCTAGGGGTGTAGCGGGAGGAAGAGCCAAAAACATTCAGTACTTC. The chain joins TRBV20-1 to TRBJ2-4, with 10 bases lining up with TRBD2. The germline V gene encodes CDR1 DFQATT and CDR2 SNEGSKA (reference sequence). This CDR3 comprises 17 residues. V lost 3 bases and J lost 0; bases outside the gene matches: 8.